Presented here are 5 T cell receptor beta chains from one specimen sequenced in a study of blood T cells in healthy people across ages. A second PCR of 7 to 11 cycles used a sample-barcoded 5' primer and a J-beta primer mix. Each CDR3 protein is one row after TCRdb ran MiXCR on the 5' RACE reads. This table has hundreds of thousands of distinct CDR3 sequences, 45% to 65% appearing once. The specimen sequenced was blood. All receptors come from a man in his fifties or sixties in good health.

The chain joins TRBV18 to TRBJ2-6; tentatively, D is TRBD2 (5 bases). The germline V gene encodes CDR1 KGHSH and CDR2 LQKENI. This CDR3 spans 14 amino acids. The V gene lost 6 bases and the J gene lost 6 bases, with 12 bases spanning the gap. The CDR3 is CASSPGSSANVLTF. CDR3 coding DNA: TGTGCCAGCTCCCCGGGGTCTTCGGCCAACGTCCTGACTTTC.

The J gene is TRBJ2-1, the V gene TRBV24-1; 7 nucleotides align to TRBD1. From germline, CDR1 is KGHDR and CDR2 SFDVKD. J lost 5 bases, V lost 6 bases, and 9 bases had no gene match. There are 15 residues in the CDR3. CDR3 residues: CATSRQGYPHNEQFF. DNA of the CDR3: TGTGCCACCAGTAGACAGGGCTATCCCCACAATGAGCAGTTCTTC.

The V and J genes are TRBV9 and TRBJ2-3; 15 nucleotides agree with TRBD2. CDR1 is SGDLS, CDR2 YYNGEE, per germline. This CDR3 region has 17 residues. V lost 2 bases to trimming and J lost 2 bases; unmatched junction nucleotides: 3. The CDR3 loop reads CASSVGTSGGLTDTQYF. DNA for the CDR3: TGTGCCAGCAGCGTCGGGACTAGCGGGGGGCTCACAGATACGCAGTATTTT.

CDR3: CATSRERHRLGSPLHF. In DNA form, the CDR3 reads TGTGCCACCAGCAGAGAACGGCACAGGTTGGGCTCACCCCTCCACTTT. This chain uses TRBV15 with TRBJ1-6; perhaps TRBD1 as D (5 bases). Trimming cost V 0 bases and J 10 bases, with 16 bases left between them. CDR1 is LNHNV and CDR2 is YYDKDF in the germline V gene (reference sequence). The length of the CDR3 is 16 residues.

CDR3 loop: CASSLGQGIGNEQFF. The CDR3, as DNA: TGTGCCAGCAGCCTGGGACAGGGAATTGGCAATGAGCAGTTCTTC. The rearrangement uses TRBV3-1 and TRBJ2-1; 9 nucleotides line up with TRBD1. The CDR3 totals 15 residues. Trimming took 4 bases from V and 6 from J; bases not matched to a gene: 7. Germline loops: CDR1 LGHDT, CDR2 YNNKEL (reference sequence).